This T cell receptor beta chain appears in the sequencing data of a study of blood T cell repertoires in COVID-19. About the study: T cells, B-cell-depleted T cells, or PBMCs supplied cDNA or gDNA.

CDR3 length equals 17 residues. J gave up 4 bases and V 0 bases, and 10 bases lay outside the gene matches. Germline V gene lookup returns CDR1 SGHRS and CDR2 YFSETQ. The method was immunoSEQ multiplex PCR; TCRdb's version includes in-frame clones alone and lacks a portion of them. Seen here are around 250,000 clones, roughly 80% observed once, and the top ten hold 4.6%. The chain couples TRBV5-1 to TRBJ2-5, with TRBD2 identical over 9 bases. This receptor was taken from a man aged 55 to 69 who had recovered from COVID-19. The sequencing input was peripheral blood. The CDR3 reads CASSLAGFAGGPETQYF. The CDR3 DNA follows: TGCGCCAGCAGCTTGGCCGGGTTCGCGGGAGGGCCAGAGACCCAGTACTTC.